This TCR beta chain came from a study of STAT5B mutations in CD4+ large granular lymphocyte leukemia. Study overall: Healthy donors showed HLA-associated enrichment of the CDR3 'QG' motif.

V lost 1 base to trimming and J lost 2 bases, with 5 bases between them. This CDR3 spans 13 amino acids. Germline lookup yields CDR1 SGHAT and CDR2 FQNNGV. General study findings and limits: Without putative leukemic clones, patient CD4-sorted repertoires remained more clonal than healthy CD4+ repertoires.

Sequencing was at survey level. This table comes from immunoSEQ multiplex PCR, and its TCRdb copy is limited to in-frame clones, with some not included. The sample yields under 55,000 clones, 80% to 90% seen once. Regarding this clone: No antigen is known for it.

The sample comprised CD4+ T cells from blood buffy coats. The chain carries TRBV11-2 and TRBJ2-5; D is ambiguous. The receptor comes from a human donor in good health. The CDR3 loop is CASSLGRQETQYF. The CDR3 DNA reads TGTGCCAGCAGCTTAGGAAGGCAAGAGACCCAGTACTTC.